The 6 T cell receptor beta chains below were found in one sample sequenced in a study of CD8+CD57+ T cells in acquired aplastic anemia. CDR3 and TCR beta VDJ profiling relied on genomic DNA as the template. TCRdb redid the calling of the reads with MiXCR, one entry per CDR3 protein. The sample has about 170,000 distinct CDR3 sequences, about 60% seen once. The source material was sorted CD4+, CD8+, or CD8+CD57+ T cells (not recorded which) from PBMCs. These receptors came from a human donor in good health.

The rearrangement uses TRBV7-2 and TRBJ2-3, with 9 bases matching TRBD2. Germline values: CDR1 SGHTA, CDR2 FQGNSA. The CDR3 is 17 residues long. The trim removed 1 base at V and 4 bases at J, leaving 9 bases unmatched. The CDR3 loop reads CASSLVVGSGGSDTQYF. The CDR3 DNA reads as TGTGCCAGCAGCTTAGTAGTTGGTAGCGGGGGCTCAGATACGCAGTATTTT.

There are a few counts of this clonotype. This chain joins TRBV15 and TRBJ1-3, with 7 bases matching TRBD1. The CDR3 is 15 amino acids. V dropped 3 bases and J dropped 0; count of bases not matched to a gene: 2. The germline V gene has CDR1 LNHNV and CDR2 YYDKDF (reference sequence). The CDR3 spells CATSSDRVSGNTIYF. CDR3 coding DNA: TGTGCCACCAGCAGTGACAGGGTCTCTGGAAACACCATATATTTT. Based on the CDR3 plus reference TRBV15 and TRBJ1-3, the full variable domain is DAMVIQNPRYQVTQFGKPVTLSCSQTLNHNVMYWYQQKSSQAPKLLFHYYDKDFNNEADTPDNFQSRRPNTSFCFLDIRSPGLGDTAMYLCATSSDRVSGNTIYFGEGSWLTVV.

The sample holds one count of this clonotype. This chain joins TRBV29-1 and TRBJ1-1; no definite D call. Trimming removed 6 bases at V and 9 bases at J, with 11 bases between. CDR1 SQVTM and CDR2 ANQGSEA come from the germline V gene. The CDR3 loop spans 10 amino acids. The CDR3 region is CSVPDPQAFF. In DNA, the CDR3 is TGCAGCGTCCCGGACCCTCAAGCTTTCTTT.

This clonotype was observed many times. The chain couples TRBV30 to TRBJ1-6; possibly TRBD1 for D (5 bases). CDR1 is GTSNPN and CDR2 is SVGIG in the germline V gene (reference sequence). V was trimmed by 0 bases and J by 10 bases, leaving 19 bases between them. CDR3 length: 16 residues. The CDR3 is CAWSVNLPQWGSPLHF. The CDR3 DNA sequence: TGTGCCTGGAGTGTAAACTTACCACAATGGGGGTCACCCCTCCACTTT.

As to this clonotype: At one boundary the junction diverges from the germline segment, which might be a read error. V gene TRBV7-7 combines with J gene TRBJ2-3, with 7 bases matching TRBD1. Germline lookup yields CDR1 SSHAT and CDR2 FNYEAQ (reference sequence). CDR3 length: 13 residues. CDR3 loop: CASSLGGSDTQYF. The CDR3 DNA follows: TGTGCTAGCAGCTTAGGGGGCTCAGATACGCAGTATTTT.

The table lists this clonotype with a count of one. This rearrangement joins TRBV7-9 to TRBJ2-1; 8 nucleotides agree with TRBD2. The length of the CDR3 is 16 residues. V lost 3 bases, J lost 1 base, and 5 bases stayed unmatched. Germline V gene data show CDR1 as SEHNR and CDR2 as FQNEAQ (reference sequence). This CDR3 reads CASSLSLAGSYNEQFF. The CDR3 DNA reads TGTGCCAGCAGCTTGTCGCTAGCGGGTTCCTACAATGAGCAGTTCTTC.